This TCR beta chain originates from a study of OX40 agonist ivuxolimab in advanced cancers. Regarding the complete study: Ivuxolimab was an agonistic, fully human IgG2 monoclonal antibody directed against OX40 (CD134), a costimulatory receptor. Patients were allowed to have had prior anti-PD-1, anti-PD-L1 or anti-CTLA-4 therapy, and approximately 41% of the dose-escalation patients had previously received checkpoint inhibitors. Partial responses occurred in three dose-escalation patients: two with cutaneous melanoma and one with hepatocellular carcinoma. The dose-escalation cohort was around 84% male with a mean age of around 62 years, ranging from 23 to 79. The monotherapy dose-escalation portion (N of about 50 patients) of the phase I ivuxolimab trial is reported in the paper. Among the approximately 50 dose-escalation patients, some 20 had hepatocellular carcinoma, 15 or so melanoma, 9 renal cell carcinoma and 9 head and neck cancer. Intravenous ivuxolimab was administered to patients every 2 weeks at six dose levels: 0.01, 0.1, 0.3, 1.5, 3 and 10 mg/kg. The purpose of peripheral TCRbeta sequencing was to test whether ivuxolimab changed TCR sequence diversity and led to clonal T-cell expansion.

The germline V gene provides CDR1 SGDLS and CDR2 YYNGEE. V ends up 0 bases short and J 5 bases short, with an unmatched junction base count of 2. The CDR3, cysteine through phenylalanine, is 14 amino acids long. Only CDR3 DNA is held: 42 bases, read in frame from base 1. Patients with a history of autoimmune disease or receiving systemic immunosuppression were excluded from the trial. Peripheral blood for TCR sequencing was collected from all dose cohorts at baseline, on cycle 4 day 1, and on cycle 7 day 1. The samples were taken from a phase I, first-in-human, multicenter, open-label dose-escalation trial of ivuxolimab. The trial enrolled adults with locally advanced or metastatic head and neck squamous cell, hepatocellular, melanoma or renal cell carcinoma. Before TCR sequencing, CD4+ T cells and CD8+ T cells were sorted from peripheral blood as separate populations. What the study reported, not specific to this receptor: At doses of 0.1 to 3.0 mg/kg, clonal expansion of both CD4+ and CD8+ T cells in blood was seen between baseline and week 6. Partial responders in the 0.1-3.0 mg/kg groups had among the lowest normalized peripheral clonal expansion, especially among CD8+ T cells. The antigen specificity of the clonally expanded peripheral T cells was not determined. Low levels of normalized T-cell clonal expansion were also seen in some patients who did not respond. On average, CD8+ T cells showed more expanded clones than CD4+ T cells after ivuxolimab.

To sequence the TCRbeta CDR3 region, genomic DNA was isolated from the sorted cells. TCRbeta CDR3 regions were sequenced using the immunoSEQ Assay. TCRdb's version of the immuneACCESS table is confined to in-frame rearrangements and falls short of the full clone set. An unresolved V gene accounts for under half of the shortfall where checked; the remainder is of unknown origin. This sample lists 44,000 or so clones; less than 85% were detected once. The leading ten clones occupy 1.5% to 2% of the sample. Of note for this clone: Its antigen target is currently unknown. No base qualities exist here, and no much larger clone lies one base off it.

The TCR was taken from an adult with an advanced solid tumor such as melanoma, head and neck, liver or kidney cancer. The starting material was CD4+ or CD8+ T cells sorted from blood, obtained in a trial of the OX40 agonist ivuxolimab. Recombination connected TRBV9 to TRBJ2-1, with 7 bases in between that match TRBD1. The CDR3 reads as follows: CASSVVGQNNEQFF. Read as DNA, the sequence is TGTGCCAGCAGCGTAGTGGGACAGAACAATGAGCAGTTCTTC.